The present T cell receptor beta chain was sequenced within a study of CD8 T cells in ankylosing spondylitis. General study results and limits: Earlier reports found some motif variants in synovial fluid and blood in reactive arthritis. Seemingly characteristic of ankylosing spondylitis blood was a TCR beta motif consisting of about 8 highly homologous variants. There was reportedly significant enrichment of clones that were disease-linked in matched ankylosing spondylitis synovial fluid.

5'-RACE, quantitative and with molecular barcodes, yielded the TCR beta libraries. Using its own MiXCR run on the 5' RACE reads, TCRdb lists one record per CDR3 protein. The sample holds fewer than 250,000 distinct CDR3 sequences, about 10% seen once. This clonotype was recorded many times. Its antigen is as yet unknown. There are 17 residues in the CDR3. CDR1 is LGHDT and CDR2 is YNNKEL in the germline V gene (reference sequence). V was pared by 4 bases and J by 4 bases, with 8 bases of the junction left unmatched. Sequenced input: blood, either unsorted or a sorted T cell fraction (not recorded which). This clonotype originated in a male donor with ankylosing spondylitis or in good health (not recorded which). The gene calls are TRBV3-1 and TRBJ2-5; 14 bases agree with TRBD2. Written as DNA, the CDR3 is TGTGCCAGCAGCCGAACGACCGGACTAGCGGGAGGAGAGACCCAGTACTTC. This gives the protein CASSRTTGLAGGETQYF.